The 26 T cell receptor beta chains in this list originate from one sample, sequenced in a study of T-cell memory formation after mild COVID-19. MiXCR, applied by TCRdb to the 5' RACE reads, yields one record per CDR3 protein. The table includes fewer than 600,000 distinct CDR3 sequences, roughly 21% detected once. Material for sequencing was PBMCs or a T cell subset sorted from them (not recorded which). These receptors were collected from an adult woman who had mild COVID-19 (a few samples of this study predate the infection). Cell type and time point are not known.

The chain combines TRBV10-3 with TRBJ2-5; D is ambiguous. The germline V gene encodes CDR1 ENHRY and CDR2 SYGVKD. The ends were cut back, 6 bases at V and 1 base at J, with 9 bases in the middle. The CDR3 contains 13 residues. The CDR3 DNA reads as TGTGCCATCAGCGCCTTCGGCCAAGAGACCCAGTACTTC. Encoded protein: CAISAFGQETQYF.

This clonotype was seen more than once but under ten times. Since a much larger clone is just one base distant, this may be a read error. V usage is TRBV7-9 and J usage is TRBJ1-3; D call uncertain. The CDR3 contains 12 residues. From germline, CDR1 is SEHNR and CDR2 FQNEAQ (reference sequence). CDR3 in amino acids: CASNLSGNTIYF. The CDR3 DNA sequence: TGTGCCAGCAACTTATCTGGAAACACCATATATTTT.

The genes are TRBV10-3 and TRBJ2-7, with D possibly being TRBD1 (5 bases). Germline values: CDR1 ENHRY, CDR2 SYGVKD. Trimming cost V 3 bases and J 0 bases, with 9 bases left between them. The CDR3 runs 14 residues. As DNA, the CDR3 is TGTGCCATCAGTGACAGGGCGAGCTCCTACGAGCAGTACTTC. This gives the protein CAISDRASSYEQYF.

Only a few counts were recorded for this clonotype. The gene calls are TRBV15 and TRBJ2-7; no clear D. V lost 0 bases and J 3 bases, leaving 12 bases between the germline ends. This CDR3 comprises 15 residues. Germline-derived CDR1 and CDR2 are LNHNV and YYDKDF (reference sequence). CDR3 amino acids: CATSRERGTDYEQYF. The CDR3 nucleotides are TGTGCCACCAGCAGAGAACGTGGTACGGACTACGAGCAGTACTTC.

A few counts support this clonotype. V gene TRBV5-1 combines with J gene TRBJ2-1, with 12 bases lining up with TRBD1. V was pared by 3 bases and J by 8 bases, with 6 bases of the junction left unmatched. This CDR3 contains 15 residues. Germline lookup yields CDR1 SGHRS and CDR2 YFSETQ. CDR3 in amino acids: CASSSSGQGAHEQFF. The CDR3 DNA reads TGCGCCAGCAGCTCCTCGGGACAGGGGGCCCATGAGCAGTTCTTC.

The chain employs TRBV7-8 and TRBJ2-3; D remains ambiguous. This CDR3 region has 13 residues. Trimming cost V 6 bases and J 7 bases, with 14 bases left between them. Germline-derived CDR1 and CDR2 are SGHVS and FQNEAQ. The CDR3 loop is CASSDALLHTQYF. As DNA, the CDR3 is TGTGCCAGCAGTGATGCCCTTCTTCATACGCAGTATTTT.

This clonotype was detected only a few times. The junction does not match germline at one end; this may be a read error. The chain has TRBV24-1 and TRBJ1-2, with D perhaps TRBD1 (5 bases). Germline V lookup: CDR1 KGHDR, CDR2 SFDVKD. CDR3 length: 12 amino acids. CDR3 bases: TGTGCCACCAGGGACGACGGGGGAAGACAGTGTTTC. This sequence encodes CATRDDGGRQCF.

This clonotype appeared a few times. The chain uses TRBV18 and TRBJ2-3; D is uncertain. Trimming pared 0 bases from V and 5 bases from J, leaving 3 bases between. The CDR3 extends over 12 amino acids. The V gene's germline CDR1 is KGHSH and CDR2 LQKENI. For the CDR3, the DNA is TGTGCCAGCTCACCACCAATAGATACGCAGTATTTT. Amino acids: CASSPPIDTQYF.

This chain uses TRBV2 with TRBJ1-5; 8 bases are shared with TRBD1. The length of the CDR3 is 12 residues. Germline CDR1 and CDR2: SNHLY and FYNNEI. Trimming at V came to 7 bases and at J to 10 bases, leaving 6 bases not matched to a gene. In nucleotides, the CDR3 is TGTGCCAGCACCCTAGGACAGGGTCCCCAGCATTTT. Amino acids: CASTLGQGPQHF.

This clonotype was observed a few times. The chain has TRBV9 and TRBJ2-7; D is possibly TRBD2 (5 bases). In germline, CDR1 is SGDLS, CDR2 YYNGEE. The CDR3 is made up of 14 amino acids. V lost 4 bases, J lost 0 bases, and 11 bases lay in between. The CDR3 bases are TGTGCCAGCAGCCTTAGCGCGAACTCCTACGAGCAGTACTTC. Its translation is CASSLSANSYEQYF.

The chain couples TRBV12-3 or TRBV12-4 to TRBJ1-2, with 8 bases aligning to TRBD1. V was pared by 3 bases and J by 3 bases, with 12 bases of the junction left unmatched. The CDR3 extends over 17 amino acids. The CDR3 sequence is CASSFWGRQGSYYGYTF. CDR3 nucleotide sequence: TGTGCCAGCAGTTTCTGGGGGAGACAGGGGTCCTACTATGGCTACACCTTC.

The V call is TRBV6-1, the J call TRBJ2-2, with D unclear. CDR3 length: 14 residues. The ends were cut back, 1 base at V and 2 bases at J, with 5 bases in the middle. Germline V lookup: CDR1 MNHNS, CDR2 SASEGT. The CDR3 spells CASSEGHNTGELFF. The CDR3 DNA reads TGTGCCAGCAGTGAAGGCCATAACACCGGGGAGCTGTTTTTT.

V usage is TRBV9 and J usage is TRBJ2-2; unclear D gene. V was pared by 1 base and J by 2 bases, with 6 bases between. Germline V CDR1 and CDR2: SGDLS, YYNGEE. This CDR3 region has 14 residues. CDR3 residues: CASSVRGNTGELFF. The CDR3 nucleotides are TGTGCCAGCAGCGTACGAGGAAACACCGGGGAGCTGTTTTTT.

This chain links TRBV29-1 with TRBJ1-1; D call uncertain. Looked up from germline, CDR1 is SQVTM and CDR2 is ANQGSEA. Trimming removed 7 bases from V and 0 bases from J, with 9 bases in between. The CDR3 extends over 12 amino acids. In DNA, the CDR3 is TGCAGCGCCACTCTTATGAACACTGAAGCTTTCTTT. Its translation is CSATLMNTEAFF.

This clonotype has just a few counts. This sequence joins TRBV5-1 and TRBJ2-2; D uncertain. V lost 3 bases to trimming and J lost 2 bases, with 11 bases between them. CDR1 and CDR2 from the germline V gene are SGHRS and YFSETQ. The CDR3 runs 15 residues. DNA of the CDR3: TGCGCCAGCAGCTACACTCGCCTCAACACCGGGGAGCTGTTTTTT. This encodes CASSYTRLNTGELFF.

This clonotype was recorded a few times. The chain is built from TRBV2 and TRBJ1-3, with D perhaps matching TRBD1 (5 bases). V was shortened by 5 bases and J by 4 bases, with 15 bases between the two germline ends. CDR1 is SNHLY, CDR2 FYNNEI, per germline. The CDR3 is made up of 15 amino acids. CDR3 protein: CASSSETGIGNTIYF. The CDR3 nucleotides are TGTGCCAGCAGTTCCGAAACAGGCATCGGAAACACCATATATTTT.

Details on this clonotype: The junction differs from germline at one of its ends, possibly a read error. V gene TRBV6-2 or TRBV6-3 combines with J gene TRBJ2-7; D is perhaps TRBD2 (5 bases). The CDR3 contains 11 residues. Germline CDR1 MNHEY, CDR2 SVGEGT. The CDR3 DNA reads as TGTGCCAGCTACTACGTCGGGAAGCAGCACTTC. It is translated as CASYYVGKQHF.

This clonotype came up a few times. V and J are TRBV12-3 or TRBV12-4 and TRBJ2-7; possible D gene TRBD2, 5 bases. The CDR3 covers 15 residues. The ends were cut back, 9 bases at V and 2 bases at J, with 20 bases in the middle. CDR3 sequence: CASMEEGISAYEQYF. DNA of the CDR3: TGTGCCAGTATGGAGGAAGGGATTTCGGCCTACGAGCAGTACTTC.

Only a few counts were recorded for this clonotype. This rearrangement joins TRBV15 to TRBJ1-5, with 7 bases lining up with TRBD1. The ends lost 2 bases at V and 4 bases at J; junction bases unmatched: 5. Germline V lookup: CDR1 LNHNV, CDR2 YYDKDF (reference sequence). The CDR3 has 15 residues. The CDR3 protein is CATSRSGTENQPQHF. In DNA, the CDR3 is TGTGCCACCAGCAGATCCGGGACAGAAAATCAGCCCCAGCATTTT. Full variable domain (rest looked up from reference TRBV15 and TRBJ1-5): DAMVIQNPRYQVTQFGKPVTLSCSQTLNHNVMYWYQQKSSQAPKLLFHYYDKDFNNEADTPDNFQSRRPNTSFCFLDIRSPGLGDTAMYLCATSRSGTENQPQHFGDGTRLSIL.

This rearrangement joins TRBV5-5 to TRBJ2-6; D gene unclear. This CDR3 spans 14 amino acids. V dropped 5 bases and J dropped 0 bases, with 6 bases sitting between them. CDR1 is SGHKS and CDR2 is YYEKEE in the germline V gene (reference sequence). CDR3 loop: CASRLASGANVLTF. DNA of the CDR3: TGTGCCAGCAGGCTTGCCTCTGGGGCCAACGTCCTGACTTTC.

This chain links TRBV7-2 with TRBJ2-3, with TRBD2 as a possible D gene (6 bases). V gave up 6 bases and J gave up 10 bases, with 14 bases separating them. The CDR3 runs 12 residues. Germline V lookup: CDR1 SGHTA, CDR2 FQGNSA. The CDR3: CASSWGGGAQYF. CDR3 DNA: TGTGCCAGCAGTTGGGGAGGTGGGGCGCAGTATTTT.

This clonotype appeared a few times. The CDR3 loop is CASRGASTIYF. The CDR3 nucleotides read TGTGCCAGCAGGGGAGCCTCGACCATATATTTT. V usage is TRBV12-3 or TRBV12-4 and J usage is TRBJ1-3; no clear D gene. The CDR3 runs to 11 residues. The V gene lost 6 bases and the J gene lost 10 bases, with 10 bases spanning the gap.

This clonotype came up a few times. The chain links TRBV24-1 to TRBJ1-1, with a possible D match to TRBD1 (6 bases). The CDR3 has 13 amino acids. Trimming took off 5 bases at V and 5 bases at J, with 11 bases between the two ends. Germline CDR1 is KGHDR and CDR2 is SFDVKD. CDR3 DNA: TGTGCCACCAGTGTGGAGGGGGGGACTGAAGCTTTCTTT. Translation: CATSVEGGTEAFF.

The J gene is TRBJ2-7, the V gene TRBV6-5; TRBD1 might be the D (5 bases). V gave up 0 bases and J gave up 3 bases, with 12 bases separating them. The V gene's germline CDR1 is MNHEY and CDR2 SVGAGI. The CDR3 has 15 residues. The CDR3 bases are TGTGCCAGCAGTTACTCGGCAGGGAATAGCTACGAGCAGTACTTC. Translating it yields CASSYSAGNSYEQYF.

A few counts support this clonotype. The chain recombines TRBV5-1 with TRBJ1-1; perhaps TRBD1 as D (5 bases). CDR1 and CDR2 (germline): SGHRS, YFSETQ. CDR3 length equals 15 residues. V gave up 0 bases and J gave up 7 bases, with 16 bases separating them. The CDR3 region has the DNA TGCGCCAGCAGCTTGGGTAGTGGAGGAAGGGGTGAAGCTTTCTTT. Translation: CASSLGSGGRGEAFF.

This clonotype occurred once. The chain combines TRBV29-1 with TRBJ1-2; 7 positions match TRBD1. J was trimmed by 2 bases and V by 5 bases; bases with no gene match: 8. The CDR3 spans 14 residues. Germline loops: CDR1 SQVTM, CDR2 ANQGSEA. In DNA, the CDR3 is TGCAGCGTTACCCGAACAGGGGTCAACTATGGCTACACCTTC. Its translation: CSVTRTGVNYGYTF.